This TCR beta chain was sequenced in a study of blood T cell repertoires in COVID-19. Across the study: The United States, Italy and Spain provided the acute and convalescent COVID-19 samples. Sample material is recorded as cDNA or gDNA derived from T cells, B-cell-depleted T cells, or PBMCs.

How the authors handled the data: How many nucleated cells were present was estimated from reference gene primer amplification. Method: immunoSEQ multiplex PCR; TCRdb's copy keeps in-frame clones and lacks some. Clone size and the V and J calls come from that table; the DNA yielded D and trimming. The sample consists of about 120,000 clones, more than 65% of them appearing once. Germline values: CDR1 GTSNPN, CDR2 SVGIG (reference sequence). The V end lost 3 bases, the J end lost 4 bases, and 18 bases lay between the germline ends. CDR3 size: 15 residues. V gene TRBV30 combines with J gene TRBJ1-2; a possible D gene is TRBD1 (5 bases). The specimen was peripheral blood. The TCR comes from a woman of 80 years or more with acute or convalescent COVID-19. CDR3 residues: CAWSPAGQPIYGYTF. Written as DNA, the CDR3 is TGTGCCTGGAGCCCGGCGGGGCAGCCGATCTATGGCTACACCTTC.